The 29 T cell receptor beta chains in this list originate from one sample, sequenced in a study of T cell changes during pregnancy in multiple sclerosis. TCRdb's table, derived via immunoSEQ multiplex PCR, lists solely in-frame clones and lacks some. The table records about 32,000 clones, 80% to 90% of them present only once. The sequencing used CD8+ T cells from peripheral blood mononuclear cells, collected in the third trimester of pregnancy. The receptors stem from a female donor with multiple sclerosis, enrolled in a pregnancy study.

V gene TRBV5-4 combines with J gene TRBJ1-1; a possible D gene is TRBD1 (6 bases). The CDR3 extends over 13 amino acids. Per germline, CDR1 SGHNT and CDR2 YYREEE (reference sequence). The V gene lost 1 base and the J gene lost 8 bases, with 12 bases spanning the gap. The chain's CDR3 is CASSLRGAREAFF. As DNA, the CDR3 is TGTGCCAGCAGCTTGCGGGGGGCGAGGGAAGCTTTCTTT. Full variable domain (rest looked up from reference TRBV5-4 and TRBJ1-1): ETGVTQSPTHLIKTRGQQVTLRCSSQSGHNTVSWYQQALGQGPQFIFQYYREEENGRGNFPPRFSGLQFPNYSSELNVNALELDDSALYLCASSLRGAREAFFGQGTRLTVV.

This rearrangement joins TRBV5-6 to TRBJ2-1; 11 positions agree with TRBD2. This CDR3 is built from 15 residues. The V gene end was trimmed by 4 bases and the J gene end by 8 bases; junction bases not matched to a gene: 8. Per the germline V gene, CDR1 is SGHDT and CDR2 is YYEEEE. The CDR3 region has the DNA TGTGCCAGCAGCCCCGGGACTAGCGGCTCGCATGAGCAGTTCTTC. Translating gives CASSPGTSGSHEQFF.

The CDR3 reads CASSVEAGGYEQYF. In nucleotides, the CDR3 is TGTGCCAGCAGCGTAGAAGCGGGGGGCTACGAGCAGTACTTC. The rearrangement uses TRBV9 and TRBJ2-7, with 9 bases fitting TRBD2. Germline V gene lookup returns CDR1 SGDLS and CDR2 YYNGEE. This CDR3 is built from 14 residues. V gave up 0 bases and J gave up 3 bases; unmatched junction bases: 1.

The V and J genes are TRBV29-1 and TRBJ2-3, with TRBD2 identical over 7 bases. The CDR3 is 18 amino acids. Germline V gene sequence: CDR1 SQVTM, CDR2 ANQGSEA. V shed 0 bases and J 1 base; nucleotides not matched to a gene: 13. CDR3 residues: CSVEDAAGREWRTDTQYF. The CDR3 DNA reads TGCAGCGTTGAAGATGCGGCGGGGAGGGAATGGCGCACAGATACGCAGTATTTT.

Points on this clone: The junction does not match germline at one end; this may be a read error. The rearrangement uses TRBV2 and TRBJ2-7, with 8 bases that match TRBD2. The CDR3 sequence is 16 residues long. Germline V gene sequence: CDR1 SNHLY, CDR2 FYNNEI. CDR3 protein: CASREGGGGGPYEQYF. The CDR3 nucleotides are TGTGCCAGCAGAGAAGGCGGGGGCGGGGGGCCCTACGAGCAGTACTTC.

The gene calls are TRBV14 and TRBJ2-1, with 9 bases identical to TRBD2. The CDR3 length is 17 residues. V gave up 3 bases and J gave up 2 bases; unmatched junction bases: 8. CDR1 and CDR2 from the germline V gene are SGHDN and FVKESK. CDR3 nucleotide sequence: TGTGCCAGCAGCCAGCAACTAGCGGGCCCCCCCTACAATGAGCAGTTCTTC. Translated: CASSQQLAGPPYNEQFF.

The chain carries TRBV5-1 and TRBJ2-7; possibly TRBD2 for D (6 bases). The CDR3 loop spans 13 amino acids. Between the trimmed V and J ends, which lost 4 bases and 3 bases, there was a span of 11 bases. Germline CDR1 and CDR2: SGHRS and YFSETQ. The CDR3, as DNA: TGCGCCAGCAGCCGGGACTCCCTCTACGAGCAGTACTTC. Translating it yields CASSRDSLYEQYF.

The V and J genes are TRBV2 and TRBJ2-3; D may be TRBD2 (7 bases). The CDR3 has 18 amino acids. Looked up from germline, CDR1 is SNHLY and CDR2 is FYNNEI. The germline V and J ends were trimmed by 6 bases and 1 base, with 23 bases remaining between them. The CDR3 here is CASRRAGALHLRTDTQYF. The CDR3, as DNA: TGTGCCAGCAGACGGGCGGGGGCCCTCCACTTACGCACAGATACGCAGTATTTT.

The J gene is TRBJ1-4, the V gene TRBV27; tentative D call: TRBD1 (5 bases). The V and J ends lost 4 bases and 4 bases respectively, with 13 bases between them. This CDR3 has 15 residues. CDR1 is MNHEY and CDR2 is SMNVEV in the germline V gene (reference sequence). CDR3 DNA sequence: TGTGCCAGCAGTTGGGGGGGACGGCTTAATGAAAAACTGTTTTTT. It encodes CASSWGGRLNEKLFF. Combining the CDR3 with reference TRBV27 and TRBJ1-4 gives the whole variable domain EAQVTQNPRYLITVTGKKLTVTCSQNMNHEYMSWYRQDPGLGLRQIYYSMNVEVTDKGDVPEGYKVSRKEKRNFPLILESPSPNQTSLYFCASSWGGRLNEKLFFGSGTQLSVL.

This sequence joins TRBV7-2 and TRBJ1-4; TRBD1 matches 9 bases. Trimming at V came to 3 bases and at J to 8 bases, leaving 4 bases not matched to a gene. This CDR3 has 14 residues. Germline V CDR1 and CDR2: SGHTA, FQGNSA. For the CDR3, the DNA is TGTGCCAGCAGCTTCCGGGACAGGGACGAAAAACTGTTTTTT. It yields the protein CASSFRDRDEKLFF.

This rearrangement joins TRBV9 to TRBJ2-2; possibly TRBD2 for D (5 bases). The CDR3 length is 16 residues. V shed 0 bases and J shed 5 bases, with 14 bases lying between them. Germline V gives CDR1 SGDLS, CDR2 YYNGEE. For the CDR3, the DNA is TGTGCCAGCAGCGTAGTTATTACTAGTGGTACCGGGGAGCTGTTTTTT. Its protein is CASSVVITSGTGELFF.

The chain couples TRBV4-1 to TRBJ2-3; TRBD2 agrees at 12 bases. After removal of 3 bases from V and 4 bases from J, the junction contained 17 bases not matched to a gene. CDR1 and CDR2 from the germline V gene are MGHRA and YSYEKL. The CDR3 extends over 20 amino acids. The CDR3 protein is CASSQVAQRTSGIFSDTQYF. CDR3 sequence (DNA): TGCGCCAGCAGCCAGGTAGCCCAACGGACTAGCGGGATCTTCTCAGATACGCAGTATTTT.

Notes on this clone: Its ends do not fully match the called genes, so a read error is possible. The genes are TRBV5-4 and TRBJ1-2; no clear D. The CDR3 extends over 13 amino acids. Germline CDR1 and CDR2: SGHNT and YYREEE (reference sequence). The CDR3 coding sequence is TGTGCCAGCAGCGCCAGGCTATCAGATGGCCACACCTTC. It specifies CASSARLSDGHTF.

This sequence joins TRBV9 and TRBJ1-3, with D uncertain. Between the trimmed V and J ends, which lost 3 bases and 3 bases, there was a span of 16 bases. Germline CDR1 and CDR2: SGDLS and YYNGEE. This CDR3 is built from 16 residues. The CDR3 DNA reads TGTGCCAGCAGCGATACCCCGAGGTACCTTGGAAACACCATATATTTT. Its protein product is CASSDTPRYLGNTIYF.

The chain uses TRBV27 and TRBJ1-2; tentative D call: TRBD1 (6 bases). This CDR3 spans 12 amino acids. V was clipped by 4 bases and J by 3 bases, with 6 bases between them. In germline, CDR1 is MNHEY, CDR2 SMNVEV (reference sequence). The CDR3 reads CASSSGDYGYTF. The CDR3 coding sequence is TGTGCCAGCAGTTCAGGGGACTATGGCTACACCTTC.

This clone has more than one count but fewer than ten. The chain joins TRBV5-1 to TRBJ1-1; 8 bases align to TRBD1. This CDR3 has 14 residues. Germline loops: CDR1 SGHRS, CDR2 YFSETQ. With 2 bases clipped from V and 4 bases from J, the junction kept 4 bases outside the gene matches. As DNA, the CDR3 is TGCGCCAGCAGCTTCCGACAGGGGAGCACTGAAGCTTTCTTT. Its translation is CASSFRQGSTEAFF.

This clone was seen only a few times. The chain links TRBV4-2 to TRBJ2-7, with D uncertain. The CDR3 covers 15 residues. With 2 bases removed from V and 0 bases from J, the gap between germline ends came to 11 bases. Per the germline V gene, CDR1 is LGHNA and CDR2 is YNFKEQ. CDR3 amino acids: CASSQQQHYSYEQYF. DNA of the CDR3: TGTGCCAGCAGCCAACAACAGCATTACTCCTACGAGCAGTACTTC.

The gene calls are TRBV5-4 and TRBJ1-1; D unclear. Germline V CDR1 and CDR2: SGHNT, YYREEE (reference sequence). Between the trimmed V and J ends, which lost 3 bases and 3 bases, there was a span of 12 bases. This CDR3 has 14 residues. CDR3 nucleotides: TGTGCCAGCAGCTGGGAGTGGGGAGACACTGAAGCTTTCTTT. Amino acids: CASSWEWGDTEAFF.

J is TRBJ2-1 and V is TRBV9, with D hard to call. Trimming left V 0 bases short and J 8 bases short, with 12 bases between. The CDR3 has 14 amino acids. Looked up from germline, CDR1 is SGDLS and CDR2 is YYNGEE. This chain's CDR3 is CASSVEGALDEQFF. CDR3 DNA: TGTGCCAGCAGCGTAGAAGGAGCGTTGGATGAGCAGTTCTTC.

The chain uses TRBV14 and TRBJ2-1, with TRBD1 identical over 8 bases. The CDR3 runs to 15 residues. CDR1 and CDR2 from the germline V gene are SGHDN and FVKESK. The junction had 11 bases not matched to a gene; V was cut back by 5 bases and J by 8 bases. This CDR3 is CASSFRDRIFDEQFF. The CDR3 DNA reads TGTGCCAGCAGCTTCCGGGACAGGATTTTCGATGAGCAGTTCTTC.

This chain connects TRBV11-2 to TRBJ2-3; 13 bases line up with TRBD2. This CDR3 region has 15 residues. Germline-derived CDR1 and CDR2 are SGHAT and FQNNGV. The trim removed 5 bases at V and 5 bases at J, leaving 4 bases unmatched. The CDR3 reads CASSERLAGGDTQYF. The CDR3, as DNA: TGTGCCAGCAGCGAAAGACTAGCGGGGGGAGATACGCAGTATTTT.

The CDR3 sequence: CASSSLRRGTEAFF. CDR3 sequence (DNA): TGTGCCAGCAGCTCCCTCAGAAGGGGCACTGAAGCTTTCTTT. The rearrangement links TRBV7-9 to TRBJ1-1; the D gene is possibly TRBD1 (5 bases). V lost 4 bases and J lost 4, with 13 bases in between. Germline CDR1 and CDR2: SEHNR and FQNEAQ (reference sequence). The CDR3 is made up of 14 amino acids.

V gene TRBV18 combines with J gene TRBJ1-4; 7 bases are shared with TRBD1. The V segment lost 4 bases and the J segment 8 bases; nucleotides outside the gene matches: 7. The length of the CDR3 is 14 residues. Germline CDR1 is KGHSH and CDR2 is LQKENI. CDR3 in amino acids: CASSRDSEREKLFF. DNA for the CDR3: TGTGCCAGCTCACGGGACAGCGAGAGGGAAAAACTGTTTTTT.

CDR3 sequence: CASSDPWDRGPANYGYTF. The CDR3 DNA is TGTGCCAGCAGCGACCCATGGGACAGGGGGCCAGCTAACTATGGCTACACCTTC. The gene calls are TRBV9 and TRBJ1-2; 12 bases fit TRBD1. This CDR3 has 18 residues. V dropped 3 bases and J dropped 0; count of bases not matched to a gene: 9. Per the germline V gene, CDR1 is SGDLS and CDR2 is YYNGEE.

This CDR3 reads CAIYPGQHSNQPQHF. The CDR3 nucleotides are TGTGCCATCTACCCGGGACAGCATAGCAATCAGCCCCAGCATTTT. The rearrangement links TRBV6-1 to TRBJ1-5, with TRBD1 matching over 7 bases. The germline CDR1 and CDR2 sequences are MNHNS and SASEGT. J lost 0 bases, V lost 10 bases, and 9 bases had no gene match. This CDR3 region has 15 residues.

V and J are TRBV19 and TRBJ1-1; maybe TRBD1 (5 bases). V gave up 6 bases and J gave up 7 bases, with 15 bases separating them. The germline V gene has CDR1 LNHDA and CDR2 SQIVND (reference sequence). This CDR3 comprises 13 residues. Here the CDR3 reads CASSPKFRDEAFF. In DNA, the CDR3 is TGTGCCAGTAGCCCGAAATTCAGGGATGAAGCTTTCTTT.

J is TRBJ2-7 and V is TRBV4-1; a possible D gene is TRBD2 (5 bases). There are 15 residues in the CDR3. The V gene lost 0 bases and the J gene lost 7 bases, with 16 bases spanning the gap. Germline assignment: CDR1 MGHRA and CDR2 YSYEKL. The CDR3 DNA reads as TGCGCCAGCAGCCAAGAAGGCGGACTCTGGGTAGAGCAGTACTTC. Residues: CASSQEGGLWVEQYF.

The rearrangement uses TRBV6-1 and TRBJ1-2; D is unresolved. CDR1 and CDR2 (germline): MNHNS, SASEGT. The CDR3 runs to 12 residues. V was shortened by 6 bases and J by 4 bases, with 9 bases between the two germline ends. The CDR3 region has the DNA TGTGCCAGCAGAAAGATGAGCTATGGCTACACCTTC. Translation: CASRKMSYGYTF.

The CDR3 DNA reads TGTGCCAGCAGCGTAGCGGGGAAAAATGAGCAGTTCTTC. Translating it yields CASSVAGKNEQFF. The rearrangement uses TRBV9 and TRBJ2-1; TRBD2 might be the D (5 bases). V was pared by 0 bases and J by 7 bases, with 8 bases between. The CDR3 loop spans 13 amino acids. Germline V gives CDR1 SGDLS, CDR2 YYNGEE. Full variable domain (outside the CDR3, taken from reference TRBV9 and TRBJ2-1): DSGVTQTPKHLITATGQRVTLRCSPRSGDLSVYWYQQSLDQGLQFLIQYYNGEERAKGNILERFSAQQFPDLHSELNLSSLELGDSALYFCASSVAGKNEQFFGPGTRLTVL.